Below, 27 T cell receptor beta chains from the same sample are listed, as sequenced in a study of T cells in Graves' hyperthyroidism and ophthalmopathy. RNA transcripts were the template for amplifying TCR beta CDR3 regions. First-round RT-PCR of the TCR CDR3 relied on the HTBI primer set. TCRdb re-analysed the multiplex PCR reads in MiXCR, keeping a single row per CDR3 protein. Among roughly 200,000 distinct CDR3 sequences listed, around a sixth were seen once. Material for sequencing was blood. The receptor set was obtained from a woman aged 45-65 years with Graves' hyperthyroidism.

On this clonotype itself: An end of the junction differs from the germline gene, which may be a read error. CDR3 coding DNA: TGCGCCAGCAGCCAAGATTGGAACCCCCATCCGGGACAACAAAACTACGAGCAGTACTTC. It yields the protein CASSQDWNPHPGQQNYEQYF. This sequence joins TRBV28 and TRBJ2-7, with D perhaps matching TRBD1 (6 bases). CDR3 size: 20 residues. Germline assignment: CDR1 MDHEN and CDR2 SYDVKM.

This clonotype turned up a few times. The J gene is TRBJ2-1, the V gene TRBV2; D is possibly TRBD2 (5 bases). CDR3 length equals 15 residues. Deletions cut 6 bases from V and 0 bases from J, with 12 bases between. Per the germline V gene, CDR1 is SNHLY and CDR2 is FYNNEI. CDR3 in amino acids: CASRLVLSSYNEQFF. CDR3 nucleotides: TGTGCCAGCAGACTAGTCCTGAGCTCCTACAATGAGCAGTTCTTC.

The rearrangement joins TRBV19 to TRBJ1-5; D gene unclear. The V end was cut by 4 bases, the J end by 5 bases, with 15 bases between. The CDR3 runs 15 residues. Germline CDR1 is LNHDA and CDR2 is SQIVND (reference sequence). The CDR3 DNA follows: TGTGCCAGTAGTACGAATAATGACCCTTATCAGCCCCAGCATTTT. The encoded protein is CASSTNNDPYQPQHF.

This clonotype was counted many times. The chain recombines TRBV6-1 with TRBJ2-2; 8 bases are shared with TRBD1. CDR1 is MNHNS, CDR2 SASEGT, per germline. The CDR3 covers 15 residues. The J segment lost 4 bases and the V segment lost 7 bases, leaving 8 bases of the junction unmatched. The CDR3 DNA is TGTGCCAGCAACCAAGACAGGGGTAGCACCGGGGAGCTGTTTTTT. Residues: CASNQDRGSTGELFF.

This clonotype was recorded at least ten times. V gene TRBV6-1 combines with J gene TRBJ2-1, with unresolved D. There are 16 residues in the CDR3. Germline CDR1 MNHNS, CDR2 SASEGT. V was pared by 5 bases and J by 0 bases, with 14 bases between. The DNA of the CDR3 is TGTGCCAGCAGTACGGCACCGGTCAGCTCCTACAATGAGCAGTTCTTC. Protein: CASSTAPVSSYNEQFF.

The sample holds many counts of this clonotype. The J gene is TRBJ1-1, the V gene TRBV27; a possible D gene is TRBD1 (6 bases). The germline gives CDR1 MNHEY, CDR2 SMNVEV (reference sequence). Trimming left V 3 bases short and J 4 bases short, with 12 bases between. The CDR3 consists of 14 residues. In DNA form, the CDR3 reads TGTGCCAGCAGTTTGGGGGGCGTAGGCACTGAAGCTTTCTTT. This translates into CASSLGGVGTEAFF.

This clonotype was observed many times. The chain joins TRBV7-2 to TRBJ1-1, with TRBD1 identical over 7 bases. CDR1 and CDR2 from the germline V gene are SGHTA and FQGNSA. The CDR3 loop spans 16 amino acids. After removal of 1 base from V and 4 bases from J, the junction contained 9 bases not matched to a gene. For the CDR3, the DNA is TGTGCCAGCAGCTTAGGGGCAGGGGGATTGGGCACTGAAGCTTTCTTT. Its translation: CASSLGAGGLGTEAFF.

The chain carries TRBV6-1 and TRBJ2-1, with 11 bases aligning to TRBD2. The CDR3 sequence is 16 residues long. V gave up 6 bases and J gave up 0 bases; unmatched junction bases: 4. From germline, CDR1 is MNHNS and CDR2 SASEGT. The CDR3 DNA follows: TGTGCCAGCAGGACTAGCGGGACCAGCTCCTACAATGAGCAGTTCTTC. This gives the protein CASRTSGTSSYNEQFF.

The chain joins TRBV12-3 or TRBV12-4 to TRBJ1-1; TRBD1 matches at 10 bases. The CDR3 loop spans 18 amino acids. The V and J ends lost 4 bases and 1 base, in that order; junction bases with no gene match: 12. CDR3 amino acids: CASSYSPGQGFANTEAFF. CDR3 coding DNA: TGTGCCAGCAGTTACTCACCGGGACAGGGGTTTGCGAACACTGAAGCTTTCTTT.

There are many counts of this clonotype. The chain uses TRBV2 and TRBJ1-1; the D gene is possibly TRBD1 (6 bases). Germline V gene lookup returns CDR1 SNHLY and CDR2 FYNNEI. The length of the CDR3 is 14 residues. V lost 10 bases, J lost 5 bases, and 20 bases lay in between. CDR3 nucleotide sequence: TGTGCCACTCAAACACAGGGAGTGTTGACTGAAGCTTTCTTT. As protein: CATQTQGVLTEAFF.

This clonotype was seen more than once but under ten times. The chain has TRBV9 and TRBJ2-1; 10 bases map to TRBD2. Germline V gene data show CDR1 as SGDLS and CDR2 as YYNGEE. The CDR3 runs 15 residues. The trim removed 0 bases at V and 8 bases at J, leaving 5 bases unmatched. In DNA, the CDR3 is TGTGCCAGCAGCGTAGAAGCTAGCGGGAGCTATGAGCAGTTCTTC. Protein sequence: CASSVEASGSYEQFF.

This clonotype was recorded a few times. This rearrangement joins TRBV7-2 to TRBJ1-3, with D uncertain. V was clipped by 5 bases and J by 0 bases, with 14 bases between them. Germline CDR1 reads SGHTA; CDR2 reads FQGNSA. The CDR3 consists of 16 residues. The CDR3 DNA reads TGTGCCAGCAGCCTAGGCAGTTCTCTCTCTGGAAACACCATATATTTT. Residues: CASSLGSSLSGNTIYF.

The sample holds many counts of this clonotype. This chain joins TRBV6-2 or TRBV6-3 and TRBJ2-3, with TRBD2 matching 13 bases. V shed 4 bases, J shed 3 bases, and the junction held 7 bases outside the gene matches. CDR1 is MNHEY and CDR2 is SVGEGT in the germline V gene. CDR3 length: 17 residues. In DNA, the CDR3 is TGTGCCAGCAGTTCCGGGACTAGCGGGATGAGTACAGATACGCAGTATTTT. Translation gives CASSSGTSGMSTDTQYF.

The CDR3 is CASSPPGQLPSYEQYF. The DNA of the CDR3 is TGTGCCAGCTCACCACCAGGGCAGCTACCATCCTACGAGCAGTACTTC. V usage is TRBV18 and J usage is TRBJ2-7; no firm D call. Germline values: CDR1 KGHSH, CDR2 LQKENI. The CDR3 is 16 amino acids. V lost 0 bases, J lost 1 base, and 13 bases lay in between.

This clonotype came up many times. V is TRBV10-3 and J is TRBJ1-1; D perhaps matches TRBD1 (5 bases). V was clipped by 6 bases and J by 2 bases, with 16 bases between them. Germline-derived CDR1 and CDR2 are ENHRY and SYGVKD. The CDR3 runs to 15 residues. The CDR3 spells CAISGGGAGNTEAFF. The CDR3 DNA reads TGTGCCATCAGCGGCGGCGGGGCGGGAAACACTGAAGCTTTCTTT.

This clonotype was detected many times. The CDR3 sequence is CASSYSGQSAYEQYF. CDR3 sequence (DNA): TGTGCCAGCAGTTACTCGGGACAGTCCGCCTACGAGCAGTACTTC. The rearrangement uses TRBV6-5 and TRBJ2-7; 7 positions match TRBD1. The CDR3 loop spans 15 amino acids. V gave up 0 bases and J gave up 2 bases; unmatched junction bases: 4. The germline V gene has CDR1 MNHEY and CDR2 SVGAGI.

This clonotype came up many times. The chain recombines TRBV20-1 with TRBJ2-3; D may be TRBD2 (6 bases). The CDR3 has 15 amino acids. Between the trimmed V and J ends, which lost 2 bases and 1 base, there was a span of 13 bases. The germline CDR1 and CDR2 sequences are DFQATT and SNEGSKA (reference sequence). In DNA form, the CDR3 reads TGCAGTGCTAGACCGTGGGGACTTCGCACAGATACGCAGTATTTT. This translates into CSARPWGLRTDTQYF.

This clonotype was detected ten times or more. J is TRBJ2-1 and V is TRBV3-1; the match to TRBD2 covers 11 bases. The CDR3 sequence is 16 residues long. The trim removed 0 bases at V and 9 bases at J, leaving 7 bases unmatched. Germline CDR1 and CDR2: LGHDT and YNNKEL (reference sequence). This chain's CDR3 is CASSQDLVAGGVEQFF. In nucleotides, the CDR3 is TGTGCCAGCAGCCAAGATCTTGTAGCGGGAGGGGTTGAGCAGTTCTTC.

This clonotype was observed at least ten times. CDR3 in DNA: TGCAGCGGGACCGGGACAGAGATCTACACCTTC. Translated: CSGTGTEIYTF. V and J are TRBV29-1 and TRBJ1-2; 7 bases fit TRBD1. With V trimmed by 7 bases and J by 10 bases, 9 bases remained unmatched. Germline V gives CDR1 SQVTM, CDR2 ANQGSEA. The CDR3 covers 11 residues. Combining the CDR3 with reference TRBV29-1 and TRBJ1-2 gives the whole variable domain SAVISQKPSRDICQRGTSLTIQCQVDSQVTMMFWYRQQPGQSLTLIATANQGSEATYESGFVIDKFPISRPNLTFSTLTVSNMSPEDSSIYLCSGTGTEIYTFGSGTRLTVV.

V is TRBV25-1 and J is TRBJ1-2; D remains unclear. V was cut by 3 bases and J by 4 bases, with 18 bases left in between. Germline V gene data show CDR1 as MGHDK and CDR2 as SYGVNS. CDR3 length equals 16 residues. The CDR3 region is CASSDSNNHLLYGYTF. The CDR3 DNA reads as TGTGCCAGCAGTGATAGCAACAACCACCTCCTCTATGGCTACACCTTC.

The chain has TRBV9 and TRBJ1-4; D gene ambiguous. V was shortened by 3 bases and J by 6 bases, with 15 bases between the two germline ends. Germline CDR1 and CDR2: SGDLS and YYNGEE. The CDR3 is made up of 15 amino acids. The CDR3 DNA is TGTGCCAGCAGCGCCCACGGTGAGCGGGATGAAAAACTGTTTTTT. Protein sequence: CASSAHGERDEKLFF.

The chain employs TRBV24-1 and TRBJ2-2; 10 positions agree with TRBD1. Germline assignment: CDR1 KGHDR and CDR2 SFDVKD. Losses at the gene ends were 5 bases for V and 0 bases for J; bases not matched to a gene: 8. This CDR3 has 18 amino acids. CDR3 DNA sequence: TGTGCCACCAGTGTCGGGACAGGGGCGGCCGCGAACACCGGGGAGCTGTTTTTT. Protein: CATSVGTGAAANTGELFF.

The chain joins TRBV9 to TRBJ2-3, with D perhaps given as TRBD1 or TRBD2 (5 bases each). The V end lost 2 bases, the J end lost 1 base, and 8 bases lay between the germline ends. Germline V lookup: CDR1 SGDLS, CDR2 YYNGEE. The CDR3 contains 14 residues. The CDR3 DNA sequence: TGTGCCAGCAGCGTTGTGGGGGGCACAGATACGCAGTATTTT. Translating gives CASSVVGGTDTQYF.

V is TRBV4-2 and J is TRBJ2-7; D is unclear. The CDR3 has 17 residues. V was shortened by 2 bases and J by 0 bases, with 17 bases between the two germline ends. From germline, CDR1 is LGHNA and CDR2 YNFKEQ. This CDR3 is CASSQSPLQLSSYEQYF. In DNA form, the CDR3 reads TGTGCCAGCAGCCAAAGTCCTCTTCAACTCAGCTCCTACGAGCAGTACTTC.

In its sample, this clonotype was seen a few times. J is TRBJ1-2 and V is TRBV2, with TRBD1 as a possible D gene (5 bases). Trimming stripped 6 bases from V and 4 bases from J, with 18 bases between. CDR3 size: 15 residues. Germline assignment: CDR1 SNHLY and CDR2 FYNNEI. The CDR3 protein is CASSEAPGRSYGYTF. CDR3 DNA: TGTGCCAGCAGCGAGGCCCCAGGGAGGTCCTATGGCTACACCTTC.

V usage is TRBV5-4 and J usage is TRBJ1-1; 7 bases are shared with TRBD1. The junction had 7 bases not matched to a gene; V was cut back by 4 bases and J by 1 base. This CDR3 is built from 15 residues. CDR1 and CDR2 (germline): SGHNT, YYREEE (reference sequence). CDR3 loop: CASSVKYRGNTEAFF. In DNA form, the CDR3 reads TGTGCCAGCAGCGTTAAATACAGGGGGAACACTGAAGCTTTCTTT.

V and J are TRBV19 and TRBJ2-2; a weak D match, TRBD1 (5 bases). The CDR3 has 17 amino acids. Looked up from germline, CDR1 is LNHDA and CDR2 is SQIVND (reference sequence). V lost 2 bases to trimming and J lost 4 bases, with 17 bases between them. This chain's CDR3 is CASSIKLGRLSTGELFF. The CDR3 DNA reads TGTGCCAGTAGTATAAAGTTGGGGCGTCTAAGCACCGGGGAGCTGTTTTTT.